The 23 T cell receptor beta chains below come from one sample, sequenced in a study of shared clonotypes between healthy human individuals. The table came from immunoSEQ multiplex PCR; TCRdb's copy has only in-frame clones and leaves some out. The sample lists about 2.3 million clones; around 92% were seen once. The sequenced sample was naive CD4+ T cells from PBMCs. Subset here: CD45RA+ positively selected. These receptors originate from a young man in good health. Some clones in this sample may be carry-over from other donors' samples.

The rearrangement joins TRBV28 to TRBJ2-7; tentative D call: TRBD2 (5 bases). CDR3 size: 15 residues. The germline V gene has CDR1 MDHEN and CDR2 SYDVKM. Trimming removed 4 bases from V and 6 bases from J, with 19 bases in between. The CDR3 here is CASSSQGLAVGEQYF. The CDR3 DNA is TGTGCCAGCAGTTCCCAAGGGCTAGCAGTGGGCGAGCAGTACTTC.

V is TRBV6-5 and J is TRBJ1-2; TRBD1 aligns across 10 bases. V shed 6 bases, J shed 1 base, and the junction held 5 bases outside the gene matches. The CDR3 has 15 residues. Germline loops: CDR1 MNHEY, CDR2 SVGAGI. This CDR3 reads CASRPGTGVNYGYTF. The CDR3 coding sequence is TGTGCCAGCAGGCCCGGGACAGGGGTTAACTATGGCTACACCTTC.

The chain is built from TRBV5-4 and TRBJ2-3, with unresolved D. The V gene's germline CDR1 is SGHNT and CDR2 YYREEE (reference sequence). CDR3 length: 14 residues. Trimming pared 4 bases from V and 0 bases from J, leaving 9 bases between. The CDR3, as DNA: TGTGCCAGCAGCCCGACTCGAAGCACAGATACGCAGTATTTT. Encoded protein: CASSPTRSTDTQYF.

In its sample, this clone was seen once. The chain carries TRBV15 and TRBJ2-5; TRBD2 aligns across 8 bases. Losses at the gene ends were 9 bases for V and 3 bases for J; bases not matched to a gene: 6. Germline V gene data show CDR1 as LNHNV and CDR2 as YYDKDF (reference sequence). The CDR3 is made up of 13 amino acids. CDR3 loop: CATPEGLEETQYF. For the CDR3, the DNA is TGTGCCACGCCCGAGGGACTAGAAGAGACCCAGTACTTC.

The V gene is TRBV7-2, the J gene TRBJ2-5, with 9 positions matching TRBD2. This CDR3 has 14 residues. J was trimmed by 5 bases and V by 4 bases; bases with no gene match: 5. Germline lookup yields CDR1 SGHTA and CDR2 FQGNSA. This CDR3 reads CASSWRGGGETQYF. The CDR3, as DNA: TGTGCCAGCAGCTGGCGGGGGGGAGGGGAGACCCAGTACTTC.

This chain joins TRBV6-5 and TRBJ2-7, with 12 bases fitting TRBD2. Germline V gives CDR1 MNHEY, CDR2 SVGAGI. The CDR3 has 14 residues. The ends lost 4 bases at V and 6 bases at J; junction bases unmatched: 4. CDR3: CASSSRLAGVEQYF. The CDR3 DNA reads as TGTGCCAGCAGTTCTAGACTAGCGGGAGTCGAGCAGTACTTC.

The chain combines TRBV9 with TRBJ2-7, with 9 bases fitting TRBD2. The CDR3 covers 16 residues. Germline assignment: CDR1 SGDLS and CDR2 YYNGEE. The V gene end was trimmed by 4 bases and the J gene end by 1 base; junction bases not matched to a gene: 9. The CDR3 DNA sequence: TGTGCCAGCAGCCCCCAAGTGGCGGGAGGGTCCTACGAGCAGTACTTC. Protein product: CASSPQVAGGSYEQYF.

The DNA for the CDR3 is TGTGCCAGCAGTGTAAAGTGGGAGGGTCCGTTCAACCTCTCCTACGAGCAGTACTTC. Protein: CASSVKWEGPFNLSYEQYF. V and J are TRBV2 and TRBJ2-7; 7 bases match TRBD2. The J segment lost 0 bases and the V segment lost 4 bases, leaving 18 bases of the junction unmatched. This CDR3 region has 19 residues. CDR1 and CDR2 from the germline V gene are SNHLY and FYNNEI.

The V and J genes are TRBV15 and TRBJ2-3, with D perhaps being TRBD1 or TRBD2 (5 bases each). The CDR3 spans 15 residues. V lost 3 bases and J 3 bases, leaving 13 bases between the germline ends. The V gene's germline CDR1 is LNHNV and CDR2 YYDKDF (reference sequence). CDR3 nucleotide sequence: TGTGCCACCAGCAGCTGGGACGAACTAACAGATACGCAGTATTTT. The encoded protein is CATSSWDELTDTQYF.

This chain connects TRBV11-2 to TRBJ2-7; 7 bases agree with TRBD1. CDR3 length equals 19 residues. J was trimmed by 0 bases and V by 5 bases; bases with no gene match: 19. Germline V gene data show CDR1 as SGHAT and CDR2 as FQNNGV. Written as DNA, the CDR3 is TGTGCCAGCAGCATTAGGGTGGGACAGACGAAAAACTACTCCTACGAGCAGTACTTC. Residues: CASSIRVGQTKNYSYEQYF. Supplemented by reference TRBV11-2 and TRBJ2-7, the full variable domain reads EAGVAQSPRYKIIEKRQSVAFWCNPISGHATLYWYQQILGQGPKLLIQFQNNGVVDDSQLPKDRFSAERLKGVDSTLKIQPAKLEDSAVYLCASSIRVGQTKNYSYEQYFGPGTRLTVT.

The table lists this clone with a few counts. V is TRBV9 and J is TRBJ1-1; 7 bases match TRBD1. The CDR3 sequence is 13 residues long. The germline CDR1 and CDR2 sequences are SGDLS and YYNGEE. V was pared by 0 bases and J by 6 bases, with 2 bases of the junction left unmatched. CDR3 protein: CASSVDRGPEAFF. The CDR3 bases are TGTGCCAGCAGCGTAGACAGGGGCCCTGAAGCTTTCTTT.

The V call is TRBV19, the J call TRBJ1-5; TRBD1 agrees at 7 bases. The CDR3 totals 14 residues. V lost 9 bases and J lost 1; bases outside the gene matches: 6. Germline V CDR1 and CDR2: LNHDA, SQIVND (reference sequence). The CDR3 region is CASNRGTSNQPQHF. DNA for the CDR3: TGTGCCAGCAACAGGGGAACGAGCAATCAGCCCCAGCATTTT.

This clone appeared once. V usage is TRBV6-5 and J usage is TRBJ2-5; 11 positions agree with TRBD2. The J call may be wrong; the DNA end is better matched by TRBJ2-7. This CDR3 has 13 amino acids. Germline V gene data show CDR1 as MNHEY and CDR2 as SVGAGI. CDR3 sequence reads: CASVGTSGYEQYF. In nucleotides, the CDR3 is TGTGCCAGCGTGGGGACTAGCGGCTACGAGCAGTACTTC.

In this sample, this clone turned up a few times. Other DNA sequences in this sample translate to the same CDR3. V and J are TRBV15 and TRBJ2-7; D is undetermined. CDR1 is LNHNV, CDR2 YYDKDF, per germline (reference sequence). Trimming shortened V by 0 bases and J by 3 bases, and 3 bases separated the two germline ends. The CDR3 spans 12 residues. CDR3 DNA sequence: TGTGCCACCAGCAGAGATCGCTACGAGCAGTACTTC. This codes for CATSRDRYEQYF.

V and J are TRBV5-1 and TRBJ2-2, with TRBD1 identical over 12 bases. V lost 2 bases to trimming and J lost 6 bases; unmatched junction nucleotides: 5. This CDR3 contains 16 residues. Germline V gene data show CDR1 as SGHRS and CDR2 as YFSETQ. The CDR3 reads CASSFPRDRGPGELFF. In DNA, the CDR3 is TGCGCCAGCAGCTTCCCCCGGGACAGGGGGCCCGGGGAGCTGTTTTTT.

The CDR3 bases are TGTGCCAGCAAATACAGGGTAGGCGAGCAGTACTTC. It specifies CASKYRVGEQYF. The V call is TRBV5-5, the J call TRBJ2-7; D perhaps matches TRBD1 (6 bases). Trimming shortened V by 6 bases and J by 6 bases, and 13 bases separated the two germline ends. This CDR3 has 12 residues. The germline gives CDR1 SGHKS, CDR2 YYEKEE (reference sequence).

The rearrangement joins TRBV5-5 to TRBJ2-7; no firm D call. The germline V and J ends were trimmed by 5 bases and 1 base, with 19 bases remaining between them. Germline CDR1 reads SGHKS; CDR2 reads YYEKEE (reference sequence). The CDR3 loop spans 16 amino acids. The CDR3 nucleotides are TGTGCCAGCAGTTTACTTCTCACCTCGGTATCCTACGAGCAGTACTTC. It yields the protein CASSLLLTSVSYEQYF.

The chain carries TRBV27 and TRBJ2-1, with 12 bases that match TRBD2. The V gene end was trimmed by 4 bases and the J gene end by 1 base; junction bases not matched to a gene: 5. There are 17 residues in the CDR3. The V gene's germline CDR1 is MNHEY and CDR2 SMNVEV (reference sequence). In DNA form, the CDR3 reads TGTGCCAGCAGTTCGGCTAGCGGGAGGGCATCCTACAATGAGCAGTTCTTC. This encodes CASSSASGRASYNEQFF.

Written as DNA, the CDR3 is TGTGCCTGGAATCGAGCTCGACAAGAGACCCAGTACTTC. Translating it yields CAWNRARQETQYF. This chain links TRBV30 with TRBJ2-5; D is ambiguous. This CDR3 comprises 13 residues. Germline CDR1 GTSNPN, CDR2 SVGIG (reference sequence). The V gene lost 4 bases and the J gene lost 2 bases, with 11 bases spanning the gap.

The V call is TRBV19, the J call TRBJ1-1; no firm D call. The CDR3 is made up of 15 amino acids. The germline V and J ends were trimmed by 3 bases and 1 base, with 12 bases remaining between them. Germline loops: CDR1 LNHDA, CDR2 SQIVND (reference sequence). The chain's CDR3 is CASSILPRGNTEAFF. DNA for the CDR3: TGTGCCAGTAGTATTCTCCCCCGCGGGAACACTGAAGCTTTCTTT. Together with reference TRBV19 and TRBJ1-1, the CDR3 gives the full variable domain: DGGITQSPKYLFRKEGQNVTLSCEQNLNHDAMYWYRQDPGQGLRLIYYSQIVNDFQKGDIAEGYSVSREKKESFPLTVTSAQKNPTAFYLCASSILPRGNTEAFFGQGTRLTVV.

Details on this clone: Distinct nucleotide sequences in the sample also encode this CDR3. CDR3 protein: CASSPTTGSRETQYF. The DNA for the CDR3 is TGTGCCAGCTCACCGACAACTGGGAGTCGAGAGACCCAGTACTTC. The chain combines TRBV18 with TRBJ2-5; D perhaps matches TRBD2 (5 bases). V was pared by 3 bases and J by 4 bases, with 15 bases between. This CDR3 has 15 amino acids. Germline lookup yields CDR1 KGHSH and CDR2 LQKENI.

The chain carries TRBV5-5 and TRBJ2-2, with TRBD1 as a possible D gene (5 bases). The CDR3 is made up of 16 amino acids. Germline CDR1 reads SGHKS; CDR2 reads YYEKEE (reference sequence). Trimming removed 5 bases from V and 3 bases from J, with 17 bases in between. The CDR3 sequence is CASSPTGWGDTGELFF. CDR3 coding DNA: TGTGCCAGCAGTCCTACAGGTTGGGGTGACACCGGGGAGCTGTTTTTT.

DNA for the CDR3: TGTGCCAGTAGTATGGCACGCTCGGTAGGTGAGCAGTTCTTC. Its protein is CASSMARSVGEQFF. The chain employs TRBV19 and TRBJ2-1; D call uncertain. The CDR3 consists of 14 residues. With 3 bases removed from V and 9 bases from J, the gap between germline ends came to 15 bases. Germline CDR1 is LNHDA and CDR2 is SQIVND (reference sequence).